A selection of T cell receptor beta chains follows, all from one sample in a study of T-cell reconstitution after alpha-beta-depleted transplantation in children. TCRdb re-derived calls from the PCR reads in MiXCR, one entry per CDR3 protein. The sample has approximately 630,000 distinct CDR3 sequences, roughly 13% seen once. Sequenced here: PBMCs, sampled before TCRalphabeta/CD19-depleted stem cell transplant. The receptors here all came from a girl aged 2-15 years with congenital amegakaryocytic thrombocytopenia, due to receive a stem cell transplant. Both conserved end residues are part of each CDR3. Fields, in order: D gene, clone size, V gene, CDR3 length, J gene, CDR3 DNA, CDR3 protein. A D gene is named only where the DNA matches it firmly. Only part of the rows carry a size: once, few, many, or a class if the clone is expanded.

>-|many|TRBV12-3/TRBV12-4|13|TRBJ2-7
TGTGCCAGCAGTTTAACGTGGGCGGGGGAGCAGTACTTC
CASSLTWAGEQYF
>TRBD2|many|TRBV15|15|TRBJ2-2
TGTGCCACCAGCAGGGGACTAGCGAACGCCGGGGAGCTGTTTTTT
CATSRGLANAGELFF
>TRBD2|many|TRBV27|15|TRBJ2-1
TGTGCCAGCAGTTTAAATGCGGGAGGCGACAATGAGCAGTTCTTC
CASSLNAGGDNEQFF
>TRBD2|many|TRBV5-1|15|TRBJ2-1
TGCGCCAGCAGCAAGACTAGCCCGAGACGGAATGAGCAGTTCTTC
CASSKTSPRRNEQFF
>-|many|TRBV5-1|14|TRBJ2-2
TGTGCCAGCAGCTTAAGTTGGGGCACCGGGGAGCTGTTTTTT
CASSLSWGTGELFF
>-|many|TRBV24-1|16|TRBJ2-1
TGTGCCACCAGTGATTTGCAGACGGAACGCTACAATGAGCAGTTCTTC
CATSDLQTERYNEQFF
>-|many|TRBV7-6|14|TRBJ2-3
TGTGCCAGCAGCTCAACAACTAGCACAGATACGCAGTATTTT
CASSSTTSTDTQYF
>TRBD2|-|TRBV4-1|15|TRBJ2-5
TGCGCCAGCAGCCAAGGTCAGAGCGGGGAAGAGACCCAGTACTTC
CASSQGQSGEETQYF
>TRBD1|many|TRBV5-5|15|TRBJ1-3
TGTGCCAGCAACCGGGACAGCTTCTCTGGAAACACCATATATTTT
CASNRDSFSGNTIYF
>TRBD2|many|TRBV6-5|15|TRBJ2-3
TGTGCCAGCAGTTATCAGCGGGGAAGCACAGATACGCAGTATTTT
CASSYQRGSTDTQYF
>TRBD2|few|TRBV27|14|TRBJ2-5
TGTGCCAGCAGTTTATCGACTAGCGTCGGGACCCAGTACTTC
CASSLSTSVGTQYF
>-|-|TRBV5-8|15|TRBJ2-1
TGTGCCAGCAGCTTGTTCCCGAGCTCCTACAATGAGCAGTTCTTC
CASSLFPSSYNEQFF
>TRBD2|many|TRBV27|17|TRBJ2-3
TGTGCCAGCAGTCCCTGGGCGCTAGCGGAAAACACAGATACGCAGTATTTT
CASSPWALAENTDTQYF
>TRBD1|many|TRBV7-3|16|TRBJ1-1
TGTGCCAGCCTCCTGGGACAGACTAAAATGAACACTGAAGCTTTCTTT
CASLLGQTKMNTEAFF
>-|-|TRBV11-2|18|TRBJ2-3
TGTGCCAGCAGCTACTCGACTGTTCAGCGGACAATCACAGATACGCAGTATTTT
CASSYSTVQRTITDTQYF
>-|-|TRBV12-3/TRBV12-4|13|TRBJ2-7
TGTGCCAGCAGTTCCTTAATTTCGGGGGAGCAGTACTTC
CASSSLISGEQYF
>-|few|TRBV6-1|17|TRBJ1-6
TGTGCCAGCAGTAGTATACTGGGGTCCTCCTATAATTCACCCCTCCACTTT
CASSSILGSSYNSPLHF
>-|few|TRBV3-1|15|TRBJ2-1
TGTGCCAGCAGCCCTAGGAAGAGCTCCTACAATGAGCAGTTCTTC
CASSPRKSSYNEQFF
>TRBD1|-|TRBV5-1|14|TRBJ1-2
TGCGCCAGCAGCTTACGACAGGGGGCAGGCGGCTACACCTTC
CASSLRQGAGGYTF
>TRBD1|-|TRBV10-3|14|TRBJ2-7
TGTGCCATCAGTGATACAGGGGTTTTAGGCGAGCAGTACTTC
CAISDTGVLGEQYF
>TRBD1|many|TRBV20-1|15|TRBJ2-7
TGCAGTGCTAGTCCGGGACAGGGGGTAACCTACGAGCAGTACTTC
CSASPGQGVTYEQYF
>-|-|TRBV2|15|TRBJ2-5
TGTGCCAGCAGCGCAAACCGACATACCCAAGAGACCCAGTACTTC
CASSANRHTQETQYF
>-|many|TRBV12-3/TRBV12-4|14|TRBJ1-1
TGTGCCAGCAGTCCCGGGAACCTGAACACTGAAGCTTTCTTT
CASSPGNLNTEAFF
>-|-|TRBV5-1|14|TRBJ1-6
TGCGCCAGCAGCTTGGATTATACGAATTCACCCCTCCACTTT
CASSLDYTNSPLHF
>-|many|TRBV6-2/TRBV6-3|11|TRBJ1-2
TGTGCCAGCAGGTTATACTATGGCTACACCTTC
CASRLYYGYTF
>-|many|TRBV7-9|15|TRBJ1-6
TGTGCCAGCAGCTTACTCCAGGGCGGAGAGTCACCCCTCCACTTT
CASSLLQGGESPLHF
>TRBD1|-|TRBV7-9|14|TRBJ2-7
TGTGCCAGCAGTCACCGACAGGGAGACTACGAGCAGTACTTC
CASSHRQGDYEQYF
>TRBD2|few|TRBV7-9|13|TRBJ2-1
TGTGCCAGCAATCCGACTAGCTCAAATGAGCAGTTCTTC
CASNPTSSNEQFF
>-|many|TRBV20-1|13|TRBJ1-1
TGCAGTGGGGGTTCAGGGGTGAACACTGAAGCTTTCTTT
CSGGSGVNTEAFF
>-|-|TRBV5-1|14|TRBJ2-5
TGCGCCAGCAGCTTCGGACTATGGGAAGAGACCCAGTACTTC
CASSFGLWEETQYF
>TRBD1|few|TRBV2|16|TRBJ1-1
TGTGCCAGCAGCCGGGACAGGCGTGTCATGAACACTGAAGCTTTCTTT
CASSRDRRVMNTEAFF
>TRBD2|many|TRBV5-1|14|TRBJ2-1
TGCGCCAGCAGCCCAGGTTTAGCGGGATATGAGCAGTTCTTC
CASSPGLAGYEQFF
>TRBD2|few|TRBV20-1|16|TRBJ2-7
TGCAGTGCTAGAACTGGACTAGCGGGCGGCTCCTACGAGCAGTACTTC
CSARTGLAGGSYEQYF
>-|many|TRBV5-1|14|TRBJ2-1
TGCGCCAGCAGGGACGGAAGCTCCTACAATGAGCAGTTCTTC
CASRDGSSYNEQFF
>-|many|TRBV4-1|16|TRBJ2-2
TGCGCCAGCAGCCCAGGCGTGGGGTTCTACACCGGGGAGCTGTTTTTT
CASSPGVGFYTGELFF
>-|-|TRBV11-1|16|TRBJ2-2
TGTGCCAGCGGCTCCTGGGTTAGCGGAACAACCGGGGAGCTGTTTTTT
CASGSWVSGTTGELFF
>-|-|TRBV6-2/TRBV6-3|17|TRBJ2-1
TGTGCCAGCAGTCTCGGGGGGCTAGTCCCTCGGGACAATGAGCAGTTCTTC
CASSLGGLVPRDNEQFF
>-|-|TRBV19|16|TRBJ2-2
TGTGCCAGTAACGTAGCGAAGTCACGGCAAACCGGGGAGCTGTTTTTT
CASNVAKSRQTGELFF
>-|many|TRBV7-9|14|TRBJ1-3
TGTGCCAGCAGCTATATGGGTTCTGGAAACACCATATATTTT
CASSYMGSGNTIYF
>-|-|TRBV28|12|TRBJ2-1
TGTGCCAGCAGTTTATCGGTGGGTGAGCAGTTCTTC
CASSLSVGEQFF
>-|few|TRBV5-6|16|TRBJ2-1
TGTGCCAGCAGCGGCACCGGGAAAACAGACGACAATGAGCAGTTCTTC
CASSGTGKTDDNEQFF
>-|many|TRBV7-9|14|TRBJ2-6
TGTGCCAGCAGCCAACTCTCTGGGGCCAACGTCCTGACTTTC
CASSQLSGANVLTF
>-|few|TRBV12-3/TRBV12-4|12|TRBJ2-1
TGTGCCAGCAGCCCACCCCGCAATGAGCAGTTCTTC
CASSPPRNEQFF
>TRBD2|many|TRBV5-1|12|TRBJ2-1
TGCGCCAGCGGGACTAGCGACAATGAGCAGTTCTTC
CASGTSDNEQFF
>TRBD1|many|TRBV29-1|11|TRBJ2-2
TGCAGCGGCGACAGGGGCGGGGAGCTGTTTTTT
CSGDRGGELFF
>TRBD2|-|TRBV24-1|15|TRBJ2-1
TGTGCCACCAGCGCGACTAGCGGGAGGGCCAATGAGCAGTTCTTC
CATSATSGRANEQFF
>-|many|TRBV4-1|12|TRBJ2-1
TGCGCCAGCAGCTTCGTACTTAATGAGCAGTTCTTC
CASSFVLNEQFF
>-|-|TRBV20-1|13|TRBJ1-2
TGCAGTGCTAGGGAGGGGCGCGCCTATGGCTACACCTTC
CSAREGRAYGYTF
>-|many|TRBV29-1|14|TRBJ2-2
TGCAGCGTTGAAGAATCCCCTAACACCGGGGAGCTGTTTTTT
CSVEESPNTGELFF